This T cell receptor (beta chain) was sequenced in a study of response to subunit inactivated influenza vaccine. Notes on the study in general: Authors suggested few new T cells are recruited by each seasonal influenza vaccination.

TCRdb itself ran the RT-PCR reads through MiXCR, one entry per CDR3 protein. The sample lists hundreds of thousands of distinct CDR3 sequences; over 11% were seen once. Trimming left V 0 bases short and J 4 bases short, with 13 bases between. CDR3 length: 15 amino acids. The germline gives CDR1 DFQATT, CDR2 SNEGSKA (reference sequence). A note on this clonotype: Its antigen is unidentified.

The gene calls are TRBV20-1 and TRBJ1-5; D remains ambiguous. This clonotype originated in a man aged 45-60 years who received an inactivated influenza vaccine. Sequenced here: PBMCs from blood, sampled roughly 2 weeks before vaccination. CDR3 amino acids: CSARDTARGNQPQHF. Here the CDR3 DNA reads TGCAGTGCTAGAGATACTGCCCGAGGAAATCAGCCCCAGCATTTT.